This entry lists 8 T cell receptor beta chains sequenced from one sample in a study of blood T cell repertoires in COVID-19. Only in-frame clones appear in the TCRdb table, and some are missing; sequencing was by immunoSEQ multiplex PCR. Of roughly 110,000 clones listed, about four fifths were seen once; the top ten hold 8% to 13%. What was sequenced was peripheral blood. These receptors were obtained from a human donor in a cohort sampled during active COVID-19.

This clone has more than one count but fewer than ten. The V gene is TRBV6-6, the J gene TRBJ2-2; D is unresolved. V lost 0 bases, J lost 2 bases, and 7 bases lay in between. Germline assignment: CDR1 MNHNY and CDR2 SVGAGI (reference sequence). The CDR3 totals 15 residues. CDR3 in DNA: TGTGCCAGCAGTTACTCAGAACTAAACACCGGGGAGCTGTTTTTT. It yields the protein CASSYSELNTGELFF.

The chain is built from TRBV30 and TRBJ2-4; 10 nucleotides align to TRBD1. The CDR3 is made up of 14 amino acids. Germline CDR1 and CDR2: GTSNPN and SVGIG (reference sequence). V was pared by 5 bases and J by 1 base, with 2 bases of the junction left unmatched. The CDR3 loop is CAWGTGAAKNIQYF. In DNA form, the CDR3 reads TGTGCCTGGGGGACAGGGGCTGCCAAAAACATTCAGTACTTC.

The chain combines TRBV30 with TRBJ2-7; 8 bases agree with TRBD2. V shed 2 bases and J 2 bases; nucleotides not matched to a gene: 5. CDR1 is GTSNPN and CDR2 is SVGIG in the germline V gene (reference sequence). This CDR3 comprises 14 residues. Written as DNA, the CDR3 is TGTGCCTGGAGTTTGAGCGGGGGAACCTACGAGCAGTACTTC. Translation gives CAWSLSGGTYEQYF.

The CDR3 sequence: CASSASPSGMGEQFF. CDR3 bases: TGTGCCAGCAGTGCCTCTCCTAGCGGGATGGGGGAGCAGTTCTTC. V gene TRBV6-4 combines with J gene TRBJ2-1, with 9 bases fitting TRBD2. V was clipped by 4 bases and J by 10 bases; unmatched bases: 11. Germline V gives CDR1 MRHNA, CDR2 SNTAGT. This CDR3 is 15 amino acids long.

CDR3 loop: CASSLGSLAGGSYEQYF. The CDR3 DNA sequence: TGTGCCAGCAGCTTGGGCAGCCTAGCGGGCGGATCCTACGAGCAGTACTTC. J is TRBJ2-7 and V is TRBV5-4; TRBD2 agrees at 8 bases. Germline V CDR1 and CDR2: SGHNT, YYREEE (reference sequence). With 0 bases clipped from V and 1 base from J, the junction kept 9 bases outside the gene matches. CDR3 length: 17 residues.

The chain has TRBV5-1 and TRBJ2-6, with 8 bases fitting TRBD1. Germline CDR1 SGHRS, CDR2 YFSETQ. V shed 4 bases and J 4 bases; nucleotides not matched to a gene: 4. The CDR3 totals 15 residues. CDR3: CASSPGQGGANVLTF. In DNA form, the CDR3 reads TGCGCCAGCAGCCCTGGACAGGGAGGGGCCAACGTCCTGACTTTC.

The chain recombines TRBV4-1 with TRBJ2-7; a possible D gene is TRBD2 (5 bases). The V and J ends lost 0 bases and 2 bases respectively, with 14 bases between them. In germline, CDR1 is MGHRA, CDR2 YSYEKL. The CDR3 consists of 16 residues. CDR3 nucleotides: TGCGCCAGCAGCCAAGATTACGCAACGAGGGCCTACGAGCAGTACTTC. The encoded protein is CASSQDYATRAYEQYF.

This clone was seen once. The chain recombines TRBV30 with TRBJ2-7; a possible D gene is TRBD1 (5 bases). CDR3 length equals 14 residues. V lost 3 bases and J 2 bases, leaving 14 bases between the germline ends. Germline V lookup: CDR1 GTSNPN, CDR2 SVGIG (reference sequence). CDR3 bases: TGTGCCTGGAGGCTCTTTGACAGACCCTACGAGCAGTACTTC. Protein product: CAWRLFDRPYEQYF.